This TCR beta chain was profiled in a study of T-cell memory formation after mild COVID-19. Across the study: The two donors had largely donor-specific TCR clusters.

As to this clonotype: Antigen: not known.

In TCRdb, the 5' RACE reads were re-called with MiXCR into one record per CDR3 protein. The repertoire holds hundreds of thousands of distinct CDR3 sequences, with more than 15% as singletons. Germline values: CDR1 LGHDT, CDR2 YNNKEL (reference sequence). The CDR3 has 11 residues. Trimming stripped 1 base from V and 10 bases from J, with 5 bases between. Study-wide findings and caveats: Detection of some responders pre-infection suggested pre-existing cross-reactive memory T cells participated. Still unconfirmed is whether the second-wave clones peaking on day 37 recognized SARS-CoV-2.

This clonotype was sampled from a man aged 18-30 years who had mild COVID-19 (a few samples of this study predate the infection). Cell type and time point are not known. The chain couples TRBV3-1 to TRBJ2-1, with a tentative D call TRBD2 (5 bases). Sequencing was performed on PBMCs or a T cell subset sorted from them (not recorded which). CDR3 protein: CASSQVAEQFF. CDR3 nucleotide sequence: TGTGCCAGCAGCCAAGTAGCGGAGCAGTTCTTC.